These 29 T cell receptor beta chains share one sample of origin, sequenced in a study of T cells in Graves' hyperthyroidism and ophthalmopathy. Researchers amplified the TCR beta CDR3 regions from RNA transcripts. Primed by the HTBI set, a first-round RT-PCR was run on the TCR CDR3. TCRdb reprocessed the multiplex PCR reads via MiXCR and lists one record per CDR3 protein. This table holds approximately 400,000 distinct CDR3 sequences, 15% to 17% found once. Sequencing was carried out using blood. Receptors were obtained from a woman between 18 and 29 years old with Graves' hyperthyroidism.

This clonotype was recorded many times. The J gene is TRBJ1-6, the V gene TRBV3-1, with D uncertain. Germline loops: CDR1 LGHDT, CDR2 YNNKEL (reference sequence). This CDR3 is built from 13 residues. V lost 1 base, J lost 6 bases, and 4 bases lay in between. CDR3 residues: CASSQGSNSPLHF. In DNA form, the CDR3 reads TGTGCCAGCAGCCAAGGGAGTAATTCACCCCTCCACTTT.

This clonotype came up many times. The rearrangement links TRBV6-1 to TRBJ1-1, with a tentative D call TRBD1 (6 bases). This CDR3 is built from 13 residues. The V end was cut by 6 bases, the J end by 8 bases, with 16 bases between. Per germline, CDR1 MNHNS and CDR2 SASEGT. Written as DNA, the CDR3 is TGTGCCAGCAGACCCGGGGGGCATCAGGAAGCTTTCTTT. Translation: CASRPGGHQEAFF.

Here the CDR3 reads CAISVLGSGANVLTF. CDR3 coding DNA: TGTGCCATCAGTGTCCTCGGCTCTGGGGCCAACGTCCTGACTTTC. This chain links TRBV10-3 with TRBJ2-6; the D is unclear. The V end was cut by 4 bases, the J end by 0 bases, with 7 bases between. Germline-derived CDR1 and CDR2 are ENHRY and SYGVKD. There are 15 residues in the CDR3.

This clonotype was picked up many times. The CDR3 spells CASSIGTSSNTGELFF. As DNA, the CDR3 is TGTGCCAGCAGCATCGGGACTAGCTCGAACACCGGGGAGCTGTTTTTT. This sequence joins TRBV7-2 and TRBJ2-2, with 9 bases aligning to TRBD2. This CDR3 spans 16 amino acids. V lost 5 bases to trimming and J lost 0 bases; unmatched junction nucleotides: 4. CDR1 is SGHTA and CDR2 is FQGNSA in the germline V gene.

V is TRBV15 and J is TRBJ1-3; D remains unclear. V lost 6 bases and J 2 bases, leaving 8 bases between the germline ends. This CDR3 has 13 amino acids. Germline V gene data show CDR1 as LNHNV and CDR2 as YYDKDF (reference sequence). The CDR3 bases are TGTGCCACCAGGAGCCAGACTGGAAACACCATATATTTT. It specifies CATRSQTGNTIYF. The variable domain in full, with the rest retrieved from reference TRBV15 and TRBJ1-3, is DAMVIQNPRYQVTQFGKPVTLSCSQTLNHNVMYWYQQKSSQAPKLLFHYYDKDFNNEADTPDNFQSRRPNTSFCFLDIRSPGLGDTAMYLCATRSQTGNTIYFGEGSWLTVV.

V and J are TRBV29-1 and TRBJ2-3; perhaps TRBD1 as D (8 bases). The V gene lost 0 bases and the J gene lost 10 bases, with 17 bases spanning the gap. Germline V gives CDR1 SQVTM, CDR2 ANQGSEA. The length of the CDR3 is 14 residues. CDR3 in amino acids: CSVEEQGGSTPQYF. CDR3 coding DNA: TGCAGCGTTGAAGAACAGGGGGGGTCCACGCCGCAGTATTTT.

Ten or more counts support this clonotype. This sequence joins TRBV6-1 and TRBJ2-1; a possible D gene is TRBD1 (7 bases). Germline CDR1 reads MNHNS; CDR2 reads SASEGT. The length of the CDR3 is 14 residues. The germline V and J ends were trimmed by 1 base and 6 bases, with 10 bases remaining between them. The CDR3 nucleotides are TGTGCCAGCAGTGAAGACAGGGGAGGCAATGAGCAGTTCTTC. It encodes CASSEDRGGNEQFF.

This clonotype was counted only a few times. This chain connects TRBV19 to TRBJ2-3; 7 bases map to TRBD2. CDR1 and CDR2 from the germline V gene are LNHDA and SQIVND (reference sequence). The V and J ends lost 9 bases and 6 bases, in that order; junction bases with no gene match: 15. The CDR3 sequence is 15 residues long. CDR3 sequence reads: CASRSGEGYWDTQYF. CDR3 nucleotides: TGTGCCAGCAGGTCTGGGGAGGGATATTGGGATACGCAGTATTTT.

This clonotype was seen a handful of times. The chain recombines TRBV7-9 with TRBJ2-7; TRBD1 aligns across 7 bases. The CDR3 is 15 residues long. Trimming took 5 bases from V and 3 from J; bases not matched to a gene: 10. The germline gives CDR1 SEHNR, CDR2 FQNEAQ (reference sequence). For the CDR3, the DNA is TGTGCCAGCAGCCTACCAACAGGGGCTTACTACGAGCAGTACTTC. Protein sequence: CASSLPTGAYYEQYF.

On this clonotype: Since no conserved phenylalanine or tryptophan closes the CDR3, a read error is the likely cause. The V call is TRBV29-1, the J call TRBJ2-5, with 7 bases that match TRBD2. The CDR3 spans 12 residues. Germline loops: CDR1 SQVTM, CDR2 ANQGSEA. J gave up 3 bases and V 4 bases, and 2 bases lay outside the gene matches. For the CDR3, the DNA is TGCAGCGTTGTGGGGGGGGAAGAGACCCAGTACCTC. It codes for CSVVGGEETQYL.

The table lists this clonotype with many counts. The chain carries TRBV6-5 and TRBJ1-4, with D possibly being TRBD1 (6 bases). The CDR3 length is 15 residues. Germline CDR1 reads MNHEY; CDR2 reads SVGAGI. Trimming shortened V by 0 bases and J by 7 bases, and 12 bases separated the two germline ends. The CDR3 spells CASSYSRGGGEKLFF. CDR3 nucleotide sequence: TGTGCCAGCAGTTACTCGCGAGGGGGTGGTGAAAAACTGTTTTTT.

This clonotype was seen ten or more times. The rearrangement uses TRBV12-3 or TRBV12-4 and TRBJ1-1; no definite D call. The CDR3 loop spans 16 amino acids. The ends were cut back, 3 bases at V and 4 bases at J, with 18 bases in the middle. Written as DNA, the CDR3 is TGTGCCAGCAGTTTGCCCGGTCAGGCTCGCGGCACTGAAGCTTTCTTT. Amino acid sequence: CASSLPGQARGTEAFF.

This clonotype was picked up many times. This chain joins TRBV18 and TRBJ1-1, with D possibly matching TRBD1 (6 bases). The CDR3 has 16 amino acids. Germline assignment: CDR1 KGHSH and CDR2 LQKENI. V was shortened by 6 bases and J by 0 bases, with 17 bases between the two germline ends. As DNA, the CDR3 is TGTGCCAGCTCCCCATACAGGGCAGGCATGAACACTGAAGCTTTCTTT. It is translated as CASSPYRAGMNTEAFF.

J is TRBJ2-3 and V is TRBV19; tentatively, D is TRBD2 (7 bases). The CDR3 contains 18 residues. Trimming took off 1 base at V and 4 bases at J, with 21 bases between the two ends. Germline V gene lookup returns CDR1 LNHDA and CDR2 SQIVND (reference sequence). CDR3 protein: CASSIGRLAGGGPDTQYF. CDR3 in DNA: TGTGCCAGTAGTATAGGGCGACTAGCTGGGGGGGGCCCAGATACGCAGTATTTT.

In this sample, this clonotype turned up many times. The V and J genes are TRBV3-1 and TRBJ2-7; D unresolved. This CDR3 is 14 amino acids long. CDR1 is LGHDT, CDR2 YNNKEL, per germline (reference sequence). V gave up 1 base and J gave up 1 base, with 8 bases separating them. The DNA of the CDR3 is TGTGCCAGCAGCCAAGGGCACAGTTCCTACGAGCAGTACTTC. Its translation: CASSQGHSSYEQYF.

This clonotype was recorded a few times. The rearrangement uses TRBV9 and TRBJ1-2, with D perhaps matching TRBD1 (5 bases). The CDR3 contains 13 residues. Germline CDR1 SGDLS, CDR2 YYNGEE. V gave up 3 bases and J gave up 5 bases, with 11 bases separating them. The CDR3 nucleotides read TGTGCCAGCAGCGACTCCGGGGGGTATGGCTACACCTTC. This translates into CASSDSGGYGYTF.

The CDR3 nucleotides are TGTGCCAGCAGCTTCCAAGGGGGTTACACAGATACGCAGTATTTT. It translates to CASSFQGGYTDTQYF. This chain connects TRBV7-2 to TRBJ2-3; TRBD1 might be the D (6 bases). V was trimmed by 3 bases and J by 2 bases, leaving 12 bases between them. The CDR3 loop spans 15 amino acids. Germline lookup yields CDR1 SGHTA and CDR2 FQGNSA. Full variable domain (missing parts from reference TRBV7-2 and TRBJ2-3): GAGVSQSPSNKVTEKGKDVELRCDPISGHTALYWYRQSLGQGLEFLIYFQGNSAPDKSGLPSDRFSAERTGGSVSTLTIQRTQQEDSAVYLCASSFQGGYTDTQYFGPGTRLTVL.

This clonotype was counted many times. The chain employs TRBV20-1 and TRBJ1-2; D gene ambiguous. The CDR3 length is 14 residues. Germline assignment: CDR1 DFQATT and CDR2 SNEGSKA (reference sequence). The V end lost 0 bases, the J end lost 4 bases, and 12 bases lay between the germline ends. This CDR3 reads CSARDRNGLYGYTF. As DNA, the CDR3 is TGCAGTGCTAGAGATAGGAACGGCCTCTATGGCTACACCTTC.

There are many counts of this clonotype. The gene calls are TRBV5-1 and TRBJ2-7; D not certain. This CDR3 is 16 amino acids long. The germline gives CDR1 SGHRS, CDR2 YFSETQ. Between the trimmed V and J ends, which lost 2 bases and 2 bases, there was a span of 17 bases. CDR3 loop: CASSFRSEVVAYEQYF. The DNA for the CDR3 is TGCGCCAGCAGCTTTCGATCTGAAGTAGTAGCCTACGAGCAGTACTTC.

This clonotype was seen more than once but under ten times. The chain is built from TRBV20-1 and TRBJ2-6; 8 nucleotides line up with TRBD1. Trimming at V came to 5 bases and at J to 7 bases, leaving 7 bases not matched to a gene. CDR3 length: 14 amino acids. Germline V lookup: CDR1 DFQATT, CDR2 SNEGSKA (reference sequence). CDR3 in DNA: TGCAGTGCTCGTCCCGGGACAGGAGCCAACGTCCTGACTTTC. Its translation: CSARPGTGANVLTF.

This clonotype was seen a handful of times. V and J are TRBV28 and TRBJ1-2; D is unresolved. The CDR3 sequence is 14 residues long. Germline V gene sequence: CDR1 MDHEN, CDR2 SYDVKM. Trimming stripped 6 bases from V and 0 bases from J, with 11 bases between. The DNA for the CDR3 is TGTGCCAGCAGAATCACCGGAGCTAACTATGGCTACACCTTC. This encodes CASRITGANYGYTF.

This clonotype was seen at least ten times. The rearrangement joins TRBV2 to TRBJ2-7, with 8 bases lining up with TRBD2. Trimming removed 10 bases from V and 4 bases from J; junction bases left unmatched: 9. Per the germline V gene, CDR1 is SNHLY and CDR2 is FYNNEI. The length of the CDR3 is 13 residues. CDR3 sequence reads: CATSSGRGYEQYF. DNA of the CDR3: TGTGCCACCTCTAGCGGGCGGGGGTACGAGCAGTACTTC.

The chain combines TRBV7-9 with TRBJ1-2; a weak D match, TRBD1 (5 bases). Germline V gene sequence: CDR1 SEHNR, CDR2 FQNEAQ (reference sequence). The V end lost 0 bases, the J end lost 8 bases, and 19 bases lay between the germline ends. This CDR3 has 16 residues. The CDR3 coding sequence is TGTGCCAGCAGCTTAGCGGCGGAACGAGGGACGGGCGGCTACACCTTC. It translates to CASSLAAERGTGGYTF.

This clonotype was found many times. The chain employs TRBV2 and TRBJ2-5; tentative D call: TRBD1 (6 bases). CDR1 is SNHLY and CDR2 is FYNNEI in the germline V gene. The CDR3 totals 13 residues. Trimming took 6 bases from V and 7 from J, leaving 15 bases between them. DNA of the CDR3: TGTGCCAGCAGCAAACAGGGTACGGGGACCCAGTACTTC. Amino acids: CASSKQGTGTQYF. Looking up the rest from reference TRBV2 and TRBJ2-5 gives the full variable domain: EPEVTQTPSHQVTQMGQEVILRCVPISNHLYFYWYRQILGQKVEFLVSFYNNEISEKSEIFDDQFSVERPDGSNFTLKIRSTKLEDSAMYFCASSKQGTGTQYFGPGTRLLVL.

This clonotype has ten or more counts. The chain has TRBV18 and TRBJ2-2; D not certain. The length of the CDR3 is 14 residues. Per germline, CDR1 KGHSH and CDR2 LQKENI. Trimming stripped 1 base from V and 0 bases from J, with 3 bases between. CDR3 in amino acids: CASSPLSNTGELFF. The DNA for the CDR3 is TGTGCCAGCTCACCACTCTCGAACACCGGGGAGCTGTTTTTT.

In this sample, this clonotype turned up a few times. CDR3 sequence: CASSPVSGSSELINQPQHF. The CDR3 DNA reads TGTGCCAGCTCACCAGTTTCAGGGTCCTCCGAGCTCATCAATCAGCCCCAGCATTTT. The chain links TRBV18 to TRBJ1-5, with TRBD1 as a possible D gene (5 bases). CDR3 length equals 19 residues. V was pared by 2 bases and J by 3 bases, with 23 bases between. Per the germline V gene, CDR1 is KGHSH and CDR2 is LQKENI.

The chain links TRBV20-1 to TRBJ2-2; D possibly corresponds to TRBD2 (6 bases). V was cut by 7 bases and J by 6 bases, with 18 bases left in between. CDR3 size: 14 residues. Looked up from germline, CDR1 is DFQATT and CDR2 is SNEGSKA (reference sequence). This CDR3 reads CSVWGGENAGELFF. The CDR3 DNA is TGCAGTGTATGGGGCGGGGAAAACGCCGGGGAGCTGTTTTTT.

This clonotype was counted only a few times. The chain carries TRBV24-1 and TRBJ2-2; 8 bases agree with TRBD2. This CDR3 has 18 residues. Germline assignment: CDR1 KGHDR and CDR2 SFDVKD. Trimming cost V 6 bases and J 1 base; bases outside gene matches: 12. Here the CDR3 reads CATSSGGTGIGNTGELFF. DNA of the CDR3: TGTGCCACCAGTAGCGGGGGAACAGGGATAGGGAACACCGGGGAGCTGTTTTTT.

The CDR3 is CASSLSPGPNTGELFF. The CDR3 DNA follows: TGTGCCAGCAGCCTTTCCCCAGGGCCGAACACCGGGGAGCTGTTTTTT. The chain carries TRBV6-1 and TRBJ2-2, with D perhaps matching TRBD1 (5 bases). From germline, CDR1 is MNHNS and CDR2 SASEGT. V gave up 6 bases and J gave up 0 bases, with 14 bases separating them. The CDR3 extends over 16 amino acids.